The 30 T cell receptor beta chains below all came from one sample that was sequenced in a study of cytomegalovirus exposure and HLA in healthy donors. The PCR contained 60 Vbeta and 13 Jbeta primers. This table comes from immunoSEQ multiplex PCR, and its TCRdb copy is limited to in-frame clones, with some not included. The repertoire has 150,000 to 200,000 clones, 81% of them found once; the top ten carry about 1.9%. Sequencing used PBMCs. The origin of the receptors is a woman aged 18 to 35 in good health and CMV-seropositive.

In regard to this clone: Other DNA sequences in this specimen translate into the identical CDR3. The chain uses TRBV5-6 and TRBJ2-1; TRBD1 is a possible D gene (6 bases). With 6 bases removed from V and 2 bases from J, the gap between germline ends came to 12 bases. This CDR3 comprises 14 residues. Germline CDR1 reads SGHDT; CDR2 reads YYEEEE. CDR3 nucleotide sequence: TGTGCCAGCACCCGCTGGACAGCCTACAATGAGCAGTTCTTC. Translated: CASTRWTAYNEQFF. The variable domain in full, completed from reference TRBV5-6 and TRBJ2-1, reads DAGVTQSPTHLIKTRGQQVTLRCSPKSGHDTVSWYQQALGQGPQFIFQYYEEEERQRGNFPDRFSGHQFPNYSSELNVNALLLGDSALYLCASTRWTAYNEQFFGPGTRLTVL.

The chain is built from TRBV6-5 and TRBJ1-2; D is unclear. CDR3 length: 13 amino acids. Germline CDR1 is MNHEY and CDR2 is SVGAGI. V dropped 8 bases and J dropped 1 base, with 11 bases sitting between them. The CDR3 here is CASAPEINYGYTF. CDR3 nucleotides: TGTGCCAGCGCTCCGGAGATTAACTATGGCTACACCTTC.

J is TRBJ1-6 and V is TRBV2, with D maybe TRBD1 (5 bases). The V gene lost 2 bases and the J gene lost 6 bases, with 8 bases spanning the gap. The CDR3 contains 14 residues. The V gene's germline CDR1 is SNHLY and CDR2 FYNNEI. The DNA for the CDR3 is TGTGCCAGCAGTGAAAGACAGACTAATTCACCCCTCCACTTT. As protein: CASSERQTNSPLHF.

The V call is TRBV6-1, the J call TRBJ2-7, with D perhaps TRBD2 (6 bases). Trimming left V 1 base short and J 3 bases short, with 16 bases between. This CDR3 spans 16 amino acids. Germline V gene sequence: CDR1 MNHNS, CDR2 SASEGT. The CDR3 DNA is TGTGCCAGCAGTGAAGTAAGGGGAGGACCCCACTACGAGCAGTACGTC. Protein product: CASSEVRGGPHYEQYV.

This clone showed up just once. This chain links TRBV7-9 with TRBJ1-2; no clear D. CDR1 SEHNR and CDR2 FQNEAQ come from the germline V gene (reference sequence). Trimming cost V 7 bases and J 6 bases, with 12 bases left between them. CDR3 size: 12 residues. CDR3 DNA: TGTGCCAGCACCCTCTCCGGGGATGGCTACACCTTC. Protein: CASTLSGDGYTF.

J is TRBJ2-1 and V is TRBV11-2, with 7 bases identical to TRBD1. The CDR3 runs to 14 residues. Germline CDR1 SGHAT, CDR2 FQNNGV. J lost 4 bases, V lost 3 bases, and 3 bases had no gene match. The DNA for the CDR3 is TGTGCCAGCAGCTTGGGACAGACTTACAATGAGCAGTTCTTC. Translation gives CASSLGQTYNEQFF.

The gene calls are TRBV5-4 and TRBJ2-1; D perhaps matches TRBD2 (6 bases). Deletions cut 4 bases from V and 5 bases from J, with 7 bases between. The CDR3 length is 12 residues. Germline-derived CDR1 and CDR2 are SGHNT and YYREEE (reference sequence). CDR3 residues: CASSPGDNEQFF. The CDR3 DNA is TGTGCCAGCAGCCCGGGGGACAATGAGCAGTTCTTC.

This clone has only a few counts. The CDR3, as DNA: TGTGCCAGCAACGGGACAGTTGGTCATGGCTACACCTTC. Encoded protein: CASNGTVGHGYTF. The chain is built from TRBV6-1 and TRBJ1-2; 7 bases agree with TRBD1. J gave up 6 bases and V 7 bases, and 8 bases lay outside the gene matches. CDR1 is MNHNS, CDR2 SASEGT, per germline. This CDR3 has 13 amino acids.

J is TRBJ1-2 and V is TRBV6-1; D gene ambiguous. The CDR3 extends over 14 amino acids. Trimming stripped 2 bases from V and 2 bases from J, with 9 bases between. Germline-derived CDR1 and CDR2 are MNHNS and SASEGT. The CDR3 DNA is TGTGCCAGCAGTGAACATCGGGGAAACTATGGCTACACCTTC. Its translation is CASSEHRGNYGYTF.

The chain combines TRBV7-6 with TRBJ2-2; D perhaps matches TRBD2 (6 bases). In germline, CDR1 is SGHVS, CDR2 FNYEAQ. The CDR3 spans 15 residues. Trimming pared 4 bases from V and 1 base from J, leaving 10 bases between. DNA of the CDR3: TGTGCCAGCAGCTGGGGGGATGGGAACACCGGGGAGCTGTTTTTT. Its translation: CASSWGDGNTGELFF.

This clone was observed a handful of times. The V call is TRBV6-6, the J call TRBJ1-2; TRBD1 is a possible D gene (5 bases). The germline V and J ends were trimmed by 2 bases and 7 bases, with 8 bases remaining between them. In germline, CDR1 is MNHNY, CDR2 SVGAGI (reference sequence). CDR3 size: 12 residues. The CDR3 here is CASSYRGGGYTF. CDR3 in DNA: TGTGCCAGCAGTTACAGGGGTGGTGGCTACACCTTC.

The rearrangement uses TRBV2 and TRBJ2-7, with D possibly matching TRBD1 (5 bases). The CDR3 runs 13 residues. CDR1 is SNHLY, CDR2 FYNNEI, per germline. V gave up 6 bases and J gave up 4 bases, with 13 bases separating them. The CDR3 reads CASSPGRGYEQYV. Here the CDR3 DNA reads TGTGCCAGCAGCCCCGGAAGGGGATACGAGCAGTACGTC.

This chain connects TRBV2 to TRBJ2-3; the match to TRBD2 covers 9 bases. With 3 bases clipped from V and 4 bases from J, the junction kept 8 bases outside the gene matches. The V gene's germline CDR1 is SNHLY and CDR2 FYNNEI. The CDR3 contains 16 residues. The chain's CDR3 is CASSDQLGGGADTQYF. The CDR3 DNA follows: TGTGCCAGCAGTGACCAGTTGGGCGGGGGGGCAGATACGCAGTATTTT.

The chain combines TRBV7-8 with TRBJ2-1; D is possibly TRBD1 (5 bases). There are 16 residues in the CDR3. V shed 4 bases and J shed 3 bases, with 16 bases lying between them. CDR1 is SGHVS, CDR2 FQNEAQ, per germline. CDR3 in amino acids: CASSSRSGFIYNEQFF. CDR3 nucleotides: TGTGCCAGCAGCTCCCGCTCAGGGTTTATCTACAATGAGCAGTTCTTC. Looking up the rest from reference TRBV7-8 and TRBJ2-1 gives the full variable domain: GAGVSQSPRYKVAKRGQDVALRCDPISGHVSLFWYQQALGQGPEFLTYFQNEAQLDKSGLPSDRFFAERPEGSVSTLKIQRTQQEDSAVYLCASSSRSGFIYNEQFFGPGTRLTVL.

The rearrangement uses TRBV15 and TRBJ1-2; 7 positions agree with TRBD1. Losses at the gene ends were 0 bases for V and 1 base for J; bases not matched to a gene: 8. The V gene's germline CDR1 is LNHNV and CDR2 YYDKDF (reference sequence). This CDR3 region has 17 residues. As DNA, the CDR3 is TGTGCCACCAGCAGAGATCTATGGCAGGGGGTTAACTATGGCTACACCTTC. It is translated as CATSRDLWQGVNYGYTF. Combining the CDR3 with reference TRBV15 and TRBJ1-2 gives the whole variable domain DAMVIQNPRYQVTQFGKPVTLSCSQTLNHNVMYWYQQKSSQAPKLLFHYYDKDFNNEADTPDNFQSRRPNTSFCFLDIRSPGLGDTAMYLCATSRDLWQGVNYGYTFGSGTRLTVV.

The chain is built from TRBV6-5 and TRBJ1-6; D is unclear. The CDR3 spans 15 residues. V shed 7 bases and J shed 0 bases, with 10 bases lying between them. Germline V gene lookup returns CDR1 MNHEY and CDR2 SVGAGI. The CDR3 is CASTKARSYNSPLHF. CDR3 DNA: TGTGCCAGCACGAAAGCCCGCTCCTATAATTCACCCCTCCACTTT.

The V call is TRBV19, the J call TRBJ1-4, with D maybe TRBD1 (6 bases). Germline values: CDR1 LNHDA, CDR2 SQIVND (reference sequence). V was pared by 10 bases and J by 4 bases, with 13 bases between. This CDR3 contains 13 residues. CDR3 DNA: TGTGCCACCCACAGGGCCCATAATGAAAAACTGTTTTTT. Its protein product is CATHRAHNEKLFF.

The chain uses TRBV7-2 and TRBJ1-2; D call uncertain. V dropped 3 bases and J dropped 1 base, with 9 bases sitting between them. Germline loops: CDR1 SGHTA, CDR2 FQGNSA. The CDR3 totals 14 residues. The CDR3 nucleotides read TGTGCCAGCAGCTTGGAAGGCGGTAACTATGGCTACACCTTC. It translates to CASSLEGGNYGYTF.

The V call is TRBV2, the J call TRBJ2-2, with TRBD1 matching over 11 bases. The germline V gene has CDR1 SNHLY and CDR2 FYNNEI. The trim removed 8 bases at V and 2 bases at J, leaving 4 bases unmatched. The CDR3 has 15 amino acids. Written as DNA, the CDR3 is TGTGCCAGCCTACGGACAGGGGGCAACACCGGGGAGCTGTTTTTT. Its protein product is CASLRTGGNTGELFF.

This clone appeared a single time. This chain uses TRBV29-1 with TRBJ2-3; D may be TRBD1 (6 bases). Germline V gives CDR1 SQVTM, CDR2 ANQGSEA. Trimming stripped 0 bases from V and 4 bases from J, with 20 bases between. This CDR3 region has 17 residues. The CDR3 region is CSVEDRGGRGSADTQYF. Written as DNA, the CDR3 is TGCAGCGTTGAAGATCGAGGCGGCAGGGGCAGCGCAGATACGCAGTATTTT.

This clone showed up just a few times. The V gene is TRBV27, the J gene TRBJ1-1; unclear D gene. In germline, CDR1 is MNHEY, CDR2 SMNVEV (reference sequence). V was trimmed by 7 bases and J by 8 bases, leaving 11 bases between them. The CDR3 contains 11 residues. CDR3: CASTSRNEAFF. In nucleotides, the CDR3 is TGTGCCAGCACCTCGCGCAACGAAGCTTTCTTT.

The rearrangement joins TRBV19 to TRBJ1-6, with TRBD1 identical over 9 bases. This CDR3 region has 15 residues. The ends lost 7 bases at V and 8 bases at J; junction bases unmatched: 9. CDR1 and CDR2 (germline): LNHDA, SQIVND (reference sequence). CDR3 in DNA: TGTGCCAGTACGACGATGGACAGGGGTGATTCACCCCTCCACTTT. Its protein is CASTTMDRGDSPLHF. Full variable domain (missing parts from reference TRBV19 and TRBJ1-6): DGGITQSPKYLFRKEGQNVTLSCEQNLNHDAMYWYRQDPGQGLRLIYYSQIVNDFQKGDIAEGYSVSREKKESFPLTVTSAQKNPTAFYLCASTTMDRGDSPLHFGNGTRLTVT.

The rearrangement links TRBV7-2 to TRBJ2-1, with 8 bases matching TRBD2. The germline CDR1 and CDR2 sequences are SGHTA and FQGNSA. The CDR3 is 15 amino acids. V shed 6 bases and J 6 bases; nucleotides not matched to a gene: 10. The CDR3 loop is CASRLRTGGPNEQFF. The CDR3 DNA follows: TGTGCCAGCAGGTTGAGGACGGGGGGGCCCAATGAGCAGTTCTTC.

The chain is built from TRBV7-2 and TRBJ2-7, with D hard to call. The CDR3 spans 13 residues. Deletions cut 0 bases from V and 3 bases from J, with 6 bases between. Germline values: CDR1 SGHTA, CDR2 FQGNSA. CDR3 region: CASSLAWGYEQYV. CDR3 nucleotides: TGTGCCAGCAGCTTAGCTTGGGGCTACGAGCAGTACGTC.

The chain has TRBV7-2 and TRBJ2-2, with 13 nucleotides matching TRBD2. Germline V gene lookup returns CDR1 SGHTA and CDR2 FQGNSA. Unmatched junction bases numbered 7, after V lost 6 bases and J lost 6 bases. The CDR3 extends over 16 amino acids. The CDR3 here is CASRSRLAGGSGELFF. For the CDR3, the DNA is TGTGCCAGCAGGTCGAGACTAGCGGGGGGTTCCGGGGAGCTGTTTTTT.

The rearrangement joins TRBV19 to TRBJ1-4, with 7 bases that match TRBD1. The CDR3 covers 17 residues. From germline, CDR1 is LNHDA and CDR2 SQIVND (reference sequence). V dropped 2 bases and J dropped 4; count of bases not matched to a gene: 10. CDR3 sequence: CASSITLPTGINEKLFF. CDR3 sequence (DNA): TGTGCCAGTAGTATAACCCTGCCGACAGGGATTAATGAAAAACTGTTTTTT. Filled out from reference TRBV19 and TRBJ1-4, the complete variable domain reads DGGITQSPKYLFRKEGQNVTLSCEQNLNHDAMYWYRQDPGQGLRLIYYSQIVNDFQKGDIAEGYSVSREKKESFPLTVTSAQKNPTAFYLCASSITLPTGINEKLFFGSGTQLSVL.

This clone occurred a few times. The genes are TRBV7-2 and TRBJ1-6; D is unresolved. The CDR3 covers 15 residues. Germline CDR1 is SGHTA and CDR2 is FQGNSA. The V end lost 2 bases, the J end lost 6 bases, and 11 bases lay between the germline ends. The CDR3 sequence is CASSLTGVSNSPLHF. DNA for the CDR3: TGTGCCAGCAGCTTAACGGGTGTCAGTAATTCACCCCTCCACTTT. The variable domain in full, completed from reference TRBV7-2 and TRBJ1-6, reads GAGVSQSPSNKVTEKGKDVELRCDPISGHTALYWYRQSLGQGLEFLIYFQGNSAPDKSGLPSDRFSAERTGGSVSTLTIQRTQQEDSAVYLCASSLTGVSNSPLHFGNGTRLTVT.

The rearrangement joins TRBV4-2 to TRBJ2-3; D uncertain. The CDR3 runs to 13 residues. From germline, CDR1 is LGHNA and CDR2 YNFKEQ. Trimming stripped 3 bases from V and 4 bases from J, with 8 bases between. The CDR3 loop reads CASSQTRADTQYF. The CDR3 coding sequence is TGTGCCAGCAGCCAGACTCGGGCAGATACGCAGTATTTT.

V is TRBV5-1 and J is TRBJ2-7; no clear D. V was cut by 0 bases and J by 2 bases, with 12 bases left in between. CDR1 is SGHRS and CDR2 is YFSETQ in the germline V gene. The CDR3 runs 15 residues. CDR3 coding DNA: TGCGCCAGCAGCTTGGCCGTTGGCAGTACCTACGAGCAGTACTTC. It translates to CASSLAVGSTYEQYF.

V and J are TRBV4-1 and TRBJ1-3, with a tentative D call TRBD1 (5 bases). V dropped 2 bases and J dropped 0 bases, with 8 bases sitting between them. This CDR3 is 15 amino acids long. Per germline, CDR1 MGHRA and CDR2 YSYEKL. CDR3 region: CASSQPGHSGNTIYF. CDR3 DNA sequence: TGCGCCAGCAGCCAACCAGGGCACTCTGGAAACACCATATATTTT.